This T cell receptor beta chain was profiled in a study of cytomegalovirus exposure and HLA in healthy donors. Primers: 60 Vbeta forward and 13 Jbeta reverse. The data were produced by immunoSEQ multiplex PCR, yet TCRdb's version contains in-frame clones alone and is incomplete. This sample has about 160,000 clones, with over 60% found just once. To note about this clone: Its antigen is not identified.

Findings and caveats of the study: Most TCR sequences were rare, but some public TCRs occurred in many donors. Reported performance of the classifier showed diagnosis of cytomegalovirus status with high specificity and sensitivity.

From germline, CDR1 is LGHNA and CDR2 YSLEER. The CDR3 extends over 16 amino acids. Trimming removed 4 bases from V and 5 bases from J; junction bases left unmatched: 10. This chain connects TRBV4-3 to TRBJ2-2; TRBD2 matches 7 bases. This TCR derives from a woman aged 18 to 35 in good health and CMV-seronegative. The sequencing sample was made of PBMCs. The CDR3 coding sequence is TGCGCCAGCAGCCGAGTGTGGGGAGGGTCGACCGGGGAGCTGTTTTTT. It translates to CASSRVWGGSTGELFF.